Included here is one TCR beta chain sequence, with context. The data were obtained in a study of cytomegalovirus exposure and HLA in healthy donors. A multiplex PCR was run with 60 Vbeta primers and 13 Jbeta primers. Profiled with immunoSEQ multiplex PCR; TCRdb holds only in-frame clones, not every one. The data hold under 200,000 clones, with around 80% observed a single time. The V gene's germline CDR1 is SNHLY and CDR2 FYNNEI. The ends were cut back, 5 bases at V and 4 bases at J, with 9 bases in the middle. CDR3 size: 12 residues. The sequence came from a male donor in good health and CMV-seropositive. The source material was PBMCs. The chain uses TRBV2 and TRBJ2-7; a possible D gene is TRBD1 (5 bases). The CDR3 protein is CASSLRAYEQYF. DNA of the CDR3: TGTGCCAGCAGTCTCAGGGCATACGAGCAGTACTTC.